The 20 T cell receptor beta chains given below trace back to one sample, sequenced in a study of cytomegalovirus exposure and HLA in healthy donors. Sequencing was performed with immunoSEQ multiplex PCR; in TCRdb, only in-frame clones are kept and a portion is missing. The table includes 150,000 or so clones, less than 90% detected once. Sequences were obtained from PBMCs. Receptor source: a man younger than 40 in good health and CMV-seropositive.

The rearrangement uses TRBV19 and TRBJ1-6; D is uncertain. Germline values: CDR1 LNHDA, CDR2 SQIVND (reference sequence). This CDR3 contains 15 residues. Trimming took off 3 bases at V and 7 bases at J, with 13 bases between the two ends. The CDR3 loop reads CASSMVEGANSPLHF. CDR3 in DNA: TGTGCCAGTAGTATGGTAGAGGGAGCAAATTCACCCCTCCACTTT.

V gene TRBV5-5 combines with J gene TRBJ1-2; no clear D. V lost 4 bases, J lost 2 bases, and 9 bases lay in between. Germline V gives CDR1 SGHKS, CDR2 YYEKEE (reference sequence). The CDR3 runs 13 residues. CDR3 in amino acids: CASSQDLNYGYTF. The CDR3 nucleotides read TGTGCCAGCAGCCAGGACTTAAACTATGGCTACACCTTC.

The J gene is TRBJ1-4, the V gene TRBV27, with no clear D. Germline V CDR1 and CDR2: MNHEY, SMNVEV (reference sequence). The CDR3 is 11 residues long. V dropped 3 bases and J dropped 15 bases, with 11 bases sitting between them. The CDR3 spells CASSFGTEMFF. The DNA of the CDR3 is TGTGCCAGCAGTTTTGGAACGGAGATGTTTTTT.

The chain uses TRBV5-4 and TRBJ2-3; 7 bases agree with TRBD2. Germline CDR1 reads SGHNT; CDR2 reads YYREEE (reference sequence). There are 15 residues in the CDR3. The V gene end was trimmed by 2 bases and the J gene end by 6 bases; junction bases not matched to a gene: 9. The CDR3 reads CASSFRSSGRDTQYF. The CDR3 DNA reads TGTGCCAGCAGCTTTAGGTCTAGCGGAAGGGATACGCAGTATTTT.

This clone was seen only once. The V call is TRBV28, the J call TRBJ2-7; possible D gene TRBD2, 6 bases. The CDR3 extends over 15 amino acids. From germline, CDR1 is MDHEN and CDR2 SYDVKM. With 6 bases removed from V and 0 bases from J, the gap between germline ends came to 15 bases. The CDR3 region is CASRRRGLSSYEQYF. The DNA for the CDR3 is TGTGCCAGCAGACGGAGGGGATTAAGCTCCTACGAGCAGTACTTC.

The DNA for the CDR3 is TGTGCCAGCAGCGGGAGTGAGGGGGCTGGTTACACTGAAGCTTTCTTT. This encodes CASSGSEGAGYTEAFF. The chain couples TRBV5-4 to TRBJ1-1; 7 bases are shared with TRBD1. J lost 3 bases, V lost 4 bases, and 12 bases had no gene match. The CDR3 runs 16 residues. The germline CDR1 and CDR2 sequences are SGHNT and YYREEE (reference sequence). Supplemented by reference TRBV5-4 and TRBJ1-1, the full variable domain reads ETGVTQSPTHLIKTRGQQVTLRCSSQSGHNTVSWYQQALGQGPQFIFQYYREEENGRGNFPPRFSGLQFPNYSSELNVNALELDDSALYLCASSGSEGAGYTEAFFGQGTRLTVV.

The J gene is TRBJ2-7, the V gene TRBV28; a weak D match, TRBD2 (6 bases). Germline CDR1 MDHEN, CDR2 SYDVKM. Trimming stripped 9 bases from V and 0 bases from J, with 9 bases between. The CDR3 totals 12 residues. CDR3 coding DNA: TGTGCCAGTGGGACTTACTCCTACGAGCAGTACTTC. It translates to CASGTYSYEQYF.

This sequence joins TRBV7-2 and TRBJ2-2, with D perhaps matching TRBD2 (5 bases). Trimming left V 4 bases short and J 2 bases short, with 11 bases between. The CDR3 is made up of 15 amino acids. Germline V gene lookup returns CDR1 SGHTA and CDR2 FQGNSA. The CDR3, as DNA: TGTGCCAGCAGCTCGCAGACGGGAAACACCGGGGAGCTGTTTTTT. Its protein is CASSSQTGNTGELFF.

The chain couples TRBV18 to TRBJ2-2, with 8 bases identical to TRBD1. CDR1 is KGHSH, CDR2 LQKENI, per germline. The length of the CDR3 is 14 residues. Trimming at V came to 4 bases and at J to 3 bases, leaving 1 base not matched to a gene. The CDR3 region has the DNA TGTGCCAGCTCACGGGGACAGGACACCGGGGAGCTGTTTTTT. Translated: CASSRGQDTGELFF.

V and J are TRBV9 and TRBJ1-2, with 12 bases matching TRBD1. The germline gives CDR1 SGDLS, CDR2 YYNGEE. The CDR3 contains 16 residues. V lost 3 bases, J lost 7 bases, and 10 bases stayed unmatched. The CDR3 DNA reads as TGTGCCAGCAGCGCCGGGGGACAGGGGGCGTCGGGTGGCTACACCTTC. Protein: CASSAGGQGASGGYTF. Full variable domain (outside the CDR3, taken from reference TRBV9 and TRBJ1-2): DSGVTQTPKHLITATGQRVTLRCSPRSGDLSVYWYQQSLDQGLQFLIQYYNGEERAKGNILERFSAQQFPDLHSELNLSSLELGDSALYFCASSAGGQGASGGYTFGSGTRLTVV.

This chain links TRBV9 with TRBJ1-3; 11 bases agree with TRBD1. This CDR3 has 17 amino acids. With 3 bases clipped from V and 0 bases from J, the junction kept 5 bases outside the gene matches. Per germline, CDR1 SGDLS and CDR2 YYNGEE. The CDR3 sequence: CASSATGTGGSGNTIYF. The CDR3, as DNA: TGTGCCAGCAGCGCCACCGGGACAGGGGGCTCTGGAAACACCATATATTTT.

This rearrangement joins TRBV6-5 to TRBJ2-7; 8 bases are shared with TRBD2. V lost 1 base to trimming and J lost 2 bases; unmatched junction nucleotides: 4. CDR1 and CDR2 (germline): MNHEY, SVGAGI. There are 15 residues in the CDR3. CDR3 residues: CASSYFREGPYEQYF. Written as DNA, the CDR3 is TGTGCCAGCAGTTACTTCCGGGAGGGCCCCTACGAGCAGTACTTC.

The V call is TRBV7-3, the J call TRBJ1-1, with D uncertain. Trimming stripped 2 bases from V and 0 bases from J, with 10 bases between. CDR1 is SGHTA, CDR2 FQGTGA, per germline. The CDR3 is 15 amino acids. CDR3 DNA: TGTGCCAGCAGCTTAGGTGGAACTATGAACACTGAAGCTTTCTTT. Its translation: CASSLGGTMNTEAFF. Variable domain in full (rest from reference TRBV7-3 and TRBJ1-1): GAGVSQTPSNKVTEKGKYVELRCDPISGHTALYWYRQSLGQGPEFLIYFQGTGAADDSGLPNDRFFAVRPEGSVSTLKIQRTERGDSAVYLCASSLGGTMNTEAFFGQGTRLTVV.

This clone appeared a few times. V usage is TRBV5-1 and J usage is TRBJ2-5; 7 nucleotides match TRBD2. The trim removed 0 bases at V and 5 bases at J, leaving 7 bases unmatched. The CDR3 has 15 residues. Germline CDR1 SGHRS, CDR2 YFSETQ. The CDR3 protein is CASSLEGLGGETQYF. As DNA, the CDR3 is TGCGCCAGCAGCTTGGAAGGATTGGGGGGGGAGACCCAGTACTTC. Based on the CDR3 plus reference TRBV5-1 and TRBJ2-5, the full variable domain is KAGVTQTPRYLIKTRGQQVTLSCSPISGHRSVSWYQQTPGQGLQFLFEYFSETQRNKGNFPGRFSGRQFSNSRSEMNVSTLELGDSALYLCASSLEGLGGETQYFGPGTRLLVL.

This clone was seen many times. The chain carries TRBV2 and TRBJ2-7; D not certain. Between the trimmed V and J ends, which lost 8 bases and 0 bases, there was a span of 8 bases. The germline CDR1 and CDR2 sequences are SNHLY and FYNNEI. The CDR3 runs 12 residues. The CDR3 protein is CASFESSYEQYF. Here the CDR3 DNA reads TGTGCCAGCTTTGAGAGCTCCTACGAGCAGTACTTC.

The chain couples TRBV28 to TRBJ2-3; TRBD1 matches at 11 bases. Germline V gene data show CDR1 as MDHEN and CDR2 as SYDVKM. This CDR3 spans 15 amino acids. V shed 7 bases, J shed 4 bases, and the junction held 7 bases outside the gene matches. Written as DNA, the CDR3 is TGTGCCAGCACCCCGGGACAGGGGGTTGCAGATACGCAGTATTTT. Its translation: CASTPGQGVADTQYF.

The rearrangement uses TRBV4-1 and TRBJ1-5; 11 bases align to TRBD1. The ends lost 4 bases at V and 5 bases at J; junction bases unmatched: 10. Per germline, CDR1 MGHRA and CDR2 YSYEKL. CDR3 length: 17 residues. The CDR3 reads CASSRRTGGGRDQPQHF. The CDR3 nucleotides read TGCGCCAGCAGCCGACGGACAGGGGGCGGACGGGATCAGCCCCAGCATTTT.

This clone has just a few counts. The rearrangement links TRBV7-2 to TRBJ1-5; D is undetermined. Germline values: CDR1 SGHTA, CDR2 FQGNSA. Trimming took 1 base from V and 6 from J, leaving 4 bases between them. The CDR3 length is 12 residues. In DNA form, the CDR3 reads TGTGCCAGCAGCTTAGATCTTCAGCCCCAGCATTTT. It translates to CASSLDLQPQHF.

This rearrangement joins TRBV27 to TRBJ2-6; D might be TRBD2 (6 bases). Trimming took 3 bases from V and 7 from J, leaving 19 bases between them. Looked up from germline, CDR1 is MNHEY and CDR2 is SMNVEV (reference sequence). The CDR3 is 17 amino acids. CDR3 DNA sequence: TGTGCCAGCAGTTTGCTGGCTGGGGGGACTCGAGCCAACGTCCTGACTTTC. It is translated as CASSLLAGGTRANVLTF.

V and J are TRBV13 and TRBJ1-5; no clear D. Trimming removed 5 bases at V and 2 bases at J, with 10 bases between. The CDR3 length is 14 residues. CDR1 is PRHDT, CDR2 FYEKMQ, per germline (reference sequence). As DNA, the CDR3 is TGTGCCAGCAGCCCCGGGATCGGCAATCAGCCCCAGCATTTT. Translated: CASSPGIGNQPQHF.